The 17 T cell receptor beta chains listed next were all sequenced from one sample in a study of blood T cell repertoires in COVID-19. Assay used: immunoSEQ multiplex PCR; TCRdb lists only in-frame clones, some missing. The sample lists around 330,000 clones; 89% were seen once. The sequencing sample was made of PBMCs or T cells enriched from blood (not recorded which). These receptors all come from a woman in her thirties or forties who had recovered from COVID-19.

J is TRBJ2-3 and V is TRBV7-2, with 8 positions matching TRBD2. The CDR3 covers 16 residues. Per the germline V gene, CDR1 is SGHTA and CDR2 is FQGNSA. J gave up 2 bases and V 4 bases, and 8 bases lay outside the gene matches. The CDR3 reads CASSSPSGRLTDTQYF. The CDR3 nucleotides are TGTGCCAGCAGCTCTCCTAGCGGGCGACTCACAGATACGCAGTATTTT. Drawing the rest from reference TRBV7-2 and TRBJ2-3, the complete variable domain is GAGVSQSPSNKVTEKGKDVELRCDPISGHTALYWYRQSLGQGLEFLIYFQGNSAPDKSGLPSDRFSAERTGGSVSTLTIQRTQQEDSAVYLCASSSPSGRLTDTQYFGPGTRLTVL.

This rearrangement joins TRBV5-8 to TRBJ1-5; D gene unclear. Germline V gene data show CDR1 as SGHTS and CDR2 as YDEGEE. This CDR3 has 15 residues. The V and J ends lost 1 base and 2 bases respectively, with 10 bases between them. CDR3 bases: TGTGCCAGCAGCTTGACGAAAGGAGGCAATCAGCCCCAGCATTTT. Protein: CASSLTKGGNQPQHF.

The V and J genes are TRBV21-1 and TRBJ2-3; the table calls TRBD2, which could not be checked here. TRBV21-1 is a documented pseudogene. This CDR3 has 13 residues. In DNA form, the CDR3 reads TGTGCCAGCAGCAAATATAGCACAGATACGCAGTATTTT. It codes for CASSKYSTDTQYF.

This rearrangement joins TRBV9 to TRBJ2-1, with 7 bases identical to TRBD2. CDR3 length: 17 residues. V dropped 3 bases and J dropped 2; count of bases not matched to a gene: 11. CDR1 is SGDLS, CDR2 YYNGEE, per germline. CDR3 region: CASSAHPLGGTYNEQFF. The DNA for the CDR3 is TGTGCCAGCAGCGCCCATCCCCTGGGAGGGACCTACAATGAGCAGTTCTTC.

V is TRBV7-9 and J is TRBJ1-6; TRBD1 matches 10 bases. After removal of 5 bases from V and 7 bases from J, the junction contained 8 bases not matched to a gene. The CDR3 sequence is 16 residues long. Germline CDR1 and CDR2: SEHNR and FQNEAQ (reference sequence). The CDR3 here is CASSGRQGALNSPLHF. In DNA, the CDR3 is TGTGCCAGCAGCGGCCGACAGGGGGCGCTCAATTCACCCCTCCACTTT.

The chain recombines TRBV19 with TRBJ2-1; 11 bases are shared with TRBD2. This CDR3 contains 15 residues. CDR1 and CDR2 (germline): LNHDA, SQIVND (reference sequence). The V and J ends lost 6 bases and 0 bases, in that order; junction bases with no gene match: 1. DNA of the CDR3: TGTGCCAGTAGCACTAGCGGGAGCTCCTACAATGAGCAGTTCTTC. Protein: CASSTSGSSYNEQFF.

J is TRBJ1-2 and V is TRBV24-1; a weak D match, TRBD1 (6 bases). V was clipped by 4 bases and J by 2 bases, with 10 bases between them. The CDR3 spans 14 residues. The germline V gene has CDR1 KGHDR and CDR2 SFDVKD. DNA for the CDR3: TGTGCCACCAGTGAGGCAGGGGCCAACTATGGCTACACCTTC. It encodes CATSEAGANYGYTF.

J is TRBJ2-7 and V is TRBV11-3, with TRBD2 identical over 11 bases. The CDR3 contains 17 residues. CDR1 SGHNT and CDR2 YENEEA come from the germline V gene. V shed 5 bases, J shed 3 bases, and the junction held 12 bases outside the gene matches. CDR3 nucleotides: TGTGCCAGCAGCCAAACCTCGGGACTAGCGGCGAGCTACGAGCAGTACTTC. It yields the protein CASSQTSGLAASYEQYF. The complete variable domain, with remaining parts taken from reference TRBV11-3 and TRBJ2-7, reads EAGVVQSPRYKIIEKKQPVAFWCNPISGHNTLYWYLQNLGQGPELLIRYENEEAVDDSQLPKDRFSAERLKGVDSTLKIQPAELGDSAVYLCASSQTSGLAASYEQYFGPGTRLTVT.

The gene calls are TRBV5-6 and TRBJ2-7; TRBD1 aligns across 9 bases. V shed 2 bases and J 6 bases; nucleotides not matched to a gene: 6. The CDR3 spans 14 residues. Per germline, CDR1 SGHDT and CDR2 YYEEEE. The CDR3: CASSFFGTGLEQYF. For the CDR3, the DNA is TGTGCCAGCAGCTTTTTTGGGACAGGGCTCGAGCAGTACTTC.

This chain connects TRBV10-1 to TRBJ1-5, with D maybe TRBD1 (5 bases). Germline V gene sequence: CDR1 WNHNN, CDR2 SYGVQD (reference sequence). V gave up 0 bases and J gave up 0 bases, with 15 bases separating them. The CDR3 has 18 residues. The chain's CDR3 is CASSESIPGEHSNQPQHF. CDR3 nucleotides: TGCGCCAGCAGTGAGTCGATACCGGGGGAACATAGCAATCAGCCCCAGCATTTT.

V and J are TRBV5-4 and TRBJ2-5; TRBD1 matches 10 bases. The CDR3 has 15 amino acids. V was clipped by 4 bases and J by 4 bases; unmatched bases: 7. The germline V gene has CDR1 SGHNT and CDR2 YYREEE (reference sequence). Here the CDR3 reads CASSRDRGSRETQYF. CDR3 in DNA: TGTGCCAGCAGCCGGGACAGGGGATCGCGAGAGACCCAGTACTTC.

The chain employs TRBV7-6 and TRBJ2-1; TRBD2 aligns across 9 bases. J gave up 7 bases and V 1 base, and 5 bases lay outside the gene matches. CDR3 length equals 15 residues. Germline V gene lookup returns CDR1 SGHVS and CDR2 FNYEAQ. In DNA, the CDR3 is TGTGCCAGCAGCTTAGGTAGCGGGAGAATTAATGAGCAGTTCTTC. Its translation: CASSLGSGRINEQFF.

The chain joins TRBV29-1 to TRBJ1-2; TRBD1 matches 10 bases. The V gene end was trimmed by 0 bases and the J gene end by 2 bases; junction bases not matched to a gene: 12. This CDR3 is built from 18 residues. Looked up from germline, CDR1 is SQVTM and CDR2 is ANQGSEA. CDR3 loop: CSVEDLINRGQGNYGYTF. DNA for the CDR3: TGCAGCGTTGAAGATTTAATTAACAGGGGACAGGGGAACTATGGCTACACCTTC.

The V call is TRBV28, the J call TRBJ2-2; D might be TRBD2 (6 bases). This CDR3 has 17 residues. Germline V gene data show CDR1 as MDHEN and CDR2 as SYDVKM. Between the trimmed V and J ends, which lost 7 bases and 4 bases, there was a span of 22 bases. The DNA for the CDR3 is TGTGCCAGCAATTCACCTGGGGCTAGCGCGGGCACCGGGGAGCTGTTTTTT. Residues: CASNSPGASAGTGELFF. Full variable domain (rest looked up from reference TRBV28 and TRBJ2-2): DVKVTQSSRYLVKRTGEKVFLECVQDMDHENMFWYRQDPGLGLRLIYFSYDVKMKEKGDIPEGYSVSREKKERFSLILESASTNQTSMYLCASNSPGASAGTGELFFGEGSRLTVL.

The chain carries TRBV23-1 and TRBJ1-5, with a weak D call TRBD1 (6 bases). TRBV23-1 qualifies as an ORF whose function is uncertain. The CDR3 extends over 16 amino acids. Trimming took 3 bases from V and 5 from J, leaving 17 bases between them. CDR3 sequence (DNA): TGCGCCAGCAGTCACCCGACAGGTCGTTGCGATCAGCCCCAGCATTTT. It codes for CASSHPTGRCDQPQHF.

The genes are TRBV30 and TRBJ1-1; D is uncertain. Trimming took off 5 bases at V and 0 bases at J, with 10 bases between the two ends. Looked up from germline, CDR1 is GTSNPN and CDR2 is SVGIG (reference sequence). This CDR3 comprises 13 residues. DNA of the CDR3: TGTGCCTGGGGGTATGGCCTGAACACTGAAGCTTTCTTT. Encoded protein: CAWGYGLNTEAFF.

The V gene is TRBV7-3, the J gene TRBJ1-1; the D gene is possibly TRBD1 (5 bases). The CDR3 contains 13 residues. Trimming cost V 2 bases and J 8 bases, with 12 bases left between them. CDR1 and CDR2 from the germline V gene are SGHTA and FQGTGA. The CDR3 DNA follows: TGTGCCAGCAGCTTAGTAAGGGGAGGAGAAGCTTTCTTT. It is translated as CASSLVRGGEAFF.